This T cell receptor beta chain originates from a study of cytomegalovirus exposure and HLA in healthy donors. Study-level background: Among the 370 or so donors who were genotyped, approximately 83% fell in the genetic ancestry cluster that is associated with self-reported Caucasian donors. Findings of the study overall: Reported findings show TCR beta sequences accurately forecast HLA-A and HLA-B alleles in most subjects. The study listed roughly 150 cytomegalovirus-associated TCR beta chains.

The V and J ends lost 11 bases and 10 bases, in that order; junction bases with no gene match: 12. Germline-derived CDR1 and CDR2 are MNHNS and SASEGT. The CDR3 consists of 14 residues. To note about this clone: Its antigen is currently unknown.

PCR employed 60 Vbeta and 13 Jbeta primers. As handled by the study authors: Counted up in a later analysis, unique TCR beta chains came to some 80 million, with around 10 million shared. The data were produced by immunoSEQ multiplex PCR, yet TCRdb's version contains in-frame clones alone and is incomplete. For V, J and clone size, that table is used; D and trimming come from the DNA. The sample has 90,000 to 110,000 clones; around 80% are singletons. Sequences were obtained from PBMCs. The source of this sequence is a young man in good health and CMV-seronegative. The chain uses TRBV6-1 and TRBJ1-6; 9 positions agree with TRBD1. CDR3 sequence: CAVTGTGRRSPLHF. CDR3 coding DNA: TGTGCCGTCACCGGGACAGGGCGGAGGTCACCCCTCCACTTT.